This entry lists 10 T cell receptor beta chains sequenced from one sample in a study of T cells after yellow fever vaccination. TCRdb fed the 5' RACE reads into MiXCR, producing one record per CDR3 protein. Altogether over 300,000 distinct CDR3 sequences are present, roughly 4% being singletons, with the ten largest covering around 23%. The source was PBMCs, collected 5 days after the yellow fever booster vaccination. These receptors were obtained from a man younger than 35 who received the YFV17D yellow fever vaccine.

This clonotype was seen a few times. This sequence joins TRBV20-1 and TRBJ2-5; D gene unclear. Germline values: CDR1 DFQATT, CDR2 SNEGSKA (reference sequence). This CDR3 region has 13 residues. The ends were cut back, 4 bases at V and 5 bases at J, with 14 bases in the middle. In DNA form, the CDR3 reads TGCAGTGCTATGGGGAACCTACGGGAGACCCAGTACTTC. Translation gives CSAMGNLRETQYF.

This clonotype has at least ten counts. This chain uses TRBV28 with TRBJ1-4; maybe TRBD1 (5 bases). The CDR3 sequence is 11 residues long. Per germline, CDR1 MDHEN and CDR2 SYDVKM. The V end lost 2 bases, the J end lost 12 bases, and 7 bases lay between the germline ends. This CDR3 is CASSLSRELFF. In DNA, the CDR3 is TGTGCCAGCAGTTTAAGCAGGGAACTGTTTTTT.

The chain joins TRBV25-1 to TRBJ1-2, with D tentatively TRBD1 (5 bases). CDR1 is MGHDK, CDR2 SYGVNS, per germline. V lost 8 bases and J lost 8, with 12 bases in between. This CDR3 contains 11 residues. CDR3 nucleotide sequence: TGTGCCAGCGGAGGGACGGTGGGCTACACCTTC. The encoded protein is CASGGTVGYTF.

This clonotype was counted between two and nine times. This rearrangement joins TRBV7-2 to TRBJ1-5; 7 nucleotides line up with TRBD1. The V and J ends lost 2 bases and 4 bases, in that order; junction bases with no gene match: 11. The CDR3 runs 17 residues. Germline CDR1 reads SGHTA; CDR2 reads FQGNSA. The DNA of the CDR3 is TGTGCCAGCAGCTTATGGGGTCAGGGGGTGATTAATCAGCCCCAGCATTTT. Protein product: CASSLWGQGVINQPQHF.

This clonotype has only a few counts. The chain employs TRBV20-1 and TRBJ2-1, with D unresolved. The length of the CDR3 is 12 residues. CDR1 and CDR2 (germline): DFQATT, SNEGSKA (reference sequence). V was cut by 3 bases and J by 7 bases, with 10 bases left in between. CDR3 coding DNA: TGCAGTGCTAGCCTGGATCTGAATGAGCAGTTCTTC. Encoded protein: CSASLDLNEQFF.

The rearrangement uses TRBV15 and TRBJ2-7, with D possibly matching TRBD2 (7 bases). Germline assignment: CDR1 LNHNV and CDR2 YYDKDF (reference sequence). CDR3 length: 20 amino acids. Between the trimmed V and J ends, which lost 0 bases and 3 bases, there was a span of 27 bases. CDR3 residues: CATSRDRPFGGGLPNYEQYF. In nucleotides, the CDR3 is TGTGCCACCAGCAGAGATCGGCCCTTTGGGGGGGGCCTCCCGAACTACGAGCAGTACTTC. Looking up the rest from reference TRBV15 and TRBJ2-7 gives the full variable domain: DAMVIQNPRYQVTQFGKPVTLSCSQTLNHNVMYWYQQKSSQAPKLLFHYYDKDFNNEADTPDNFQSRRPNTSFCFLDIRSPGLGDTAMYLCATSRDRPFGGGLPNYEQYFGPGTRLTVT.

This clonotype was counted at least ten times. The V call is TRBV7-6, the J call TRBJ2-2; D gene unclear. Trimming removed 1 base at V and 3 bases at J, with 3 bases between. Germline-derived CDR1 and CDR2 are SGHVS and FNYEAQ. The CDR3 has 13 amino acids. The CDR3 DNA follows: TGTGCCAGCAGCTTAGGGGACACCGGGGAGCTGTTTTTT. It is translated as CASSLGDTGELFF.

This clonotype was counted a few times. The J gene is TRBJ1-2, the V gene TRBV2; D gene unclear. Trimming stripped 6 bases from V and 8 bases from J, with 10 bases between. Germline V gene sequence: CDR1 SNHLY, CDR2 FYNNEI. The CDR3 has 11 amino acids. Here the CDR3 reads CASSPDFGYTF. The CDR3 nucleotides are TGTGCCAGCAGCCCCGACTTCGGCTACACCTTC.

The chain couples TRBV5-1 to TRBJ1-1; 9 nucleotides align to TRBD1. Trimming at V came to 4 bases and at J to 6 bases, leaving 4 bases not matched to a gene. There are 13 residues in the CDR3. Germline assignment: CDR1 SGHRS and CDR2 YFSETQ. The CDR3 DNA is TGCGCCAGCAGCCCGGACAGGGGACCTGAAGCTTTCTTT. It translates to CASSPDRGPEAFF. Combining the CDR3 with reference TRBV5-1 and TRBJ1-1 gives the whole variable domain KAGVTQTPRYLIKTRGQQVTLSCSPISGHRSVSWYQQTPGQGLQFLFEYFSETQRNKGNFPGRFSGRQFSNSRSEMNVSTLELGDSALYLCASSPDRGPEAFFGQGTRLTVV.

V gene TRBV7-3 combines with J gene TRBJ2-5; TRBD2 matches at 7 bases. The germline V gene encodes CDR1 SGHTA and CDR2 FQGTGA. The CDR3 extends over 13 amino acids. The ends lost 8 bases at V and 1 base at J; junction bases unmatched: 4. This CDR3 reads CASGSGAQETQYF. The CDR3 bases are TGTGCCAGCGGGAGCGGGGCCCAAGAGACCCAGTACTTC.